This section outlines one TCR beta chain sequence together with its context. The source material, RNA transcripts, was used to amplify TCR beta CDR3 regions. First-round RT-PCR of the TCR CDR3 relied on the HTBI primer set. From the multiplex PCR reads, TCRdb called clonotypes with MiXCR, one entry per CDR3 protein. The data contain approximately 690,000 distinct CDR3 sequences, 13% to 15% of them singletons. Together with thyroid ultrasound, orbital computed tomography, serum thyroxine and TRAb, clinical symptoms were used for diagnoses. PBMCs were sourced from more than 9 ml fresh peripheral blood. This entry comes from a study of T cells in Graves' hyperthyroidism and ophthalmopathy. The CDR3 has 13 amino acids. CDR1 and CDR2 from the germline V gene are SGHAT and FQNNGV. V was trimmed by 1 base and J by 12 bases, leaving 15 bases between them.

Sequenced: blood. This TCR was recovered from a woman in her fifties or sixties with Graves' ophthalmopathy. The chain joins TRBV11-2 to TRBJ1-1; D uncertain. CDR3 sequence (DNA): TGTGCCAGCAGCTTAGCTATGAAAGGGCAAACTTTCTTT. Translating gives CASSLAMKGQTFF.